Reported below is one T cell receptor (beta chain). The antigen is unknown. Assay used: immunoSEQ multiplex PCR; TCRdb lists only in-frame clones, some missing. The sample lists fewer than 70,000 clones, about nine tenths occurring once. This sample was included in a study of OX40 agonist ivuxolimab in advanced cancers. Study observations and caveats: More expanded clones were seen, on average, in CD8+ T cells than in CD4+. Among the least clonally expanded were partial responders at 0.1-3.0 mg/kg.

There are 18 residues in the CDR3. V lost 4 bases, J lost 2 bases, and 8 bases stayed unmatched. Germline CDR1 reads SGHTS; CDR2 reads YDEGEE. This chain uses TRBV5-8 with TRBJ2-1; TRBD2 matches at 14 bases. The sequence derives from an adult with an advanced solid tumor such as melanoma, head and neck, liver or kidney cancer. Sequenced here: CD4+ or CD8+ T cells sorted from blood, sampled in a trial of the OX40 agonist ivuxolimab. The CDR3 is CASSAGLAGGPTYNEQFF. CDR3 coding DNA: TGTGCCAGCAGCGCCGGACTAGCGGGAGGCCCCACCTACAATGAGCAGTTCTTC.